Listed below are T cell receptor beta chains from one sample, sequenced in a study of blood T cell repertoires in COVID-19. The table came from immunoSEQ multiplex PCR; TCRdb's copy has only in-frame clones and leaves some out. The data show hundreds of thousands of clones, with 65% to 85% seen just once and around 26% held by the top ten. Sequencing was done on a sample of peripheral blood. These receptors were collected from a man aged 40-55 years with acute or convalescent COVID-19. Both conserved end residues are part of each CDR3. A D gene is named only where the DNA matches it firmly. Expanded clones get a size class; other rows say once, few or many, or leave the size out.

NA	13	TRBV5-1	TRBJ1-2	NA	TGCGCCAGCAGCGAAGGGGGGGACTATGGCTACACCTTC	CASSEGGDYGYTF
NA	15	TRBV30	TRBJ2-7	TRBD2	TGTGCCTGGAGTTCGACTAGCGGGAGCTCCTACGAGCAGTACTTC	CAWSSTSGSSYEQYF
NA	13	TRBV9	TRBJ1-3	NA	TGTGCCAGCAGCGTAGCTGTGGACAACCACCCATATTTT	CASSVAVDNHPYF
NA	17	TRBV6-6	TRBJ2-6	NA	TGTGCCAGCACTCGAATTCTCCTCTACTCTGGGGCCAACGTCCTGACTTTC	CASTRILLYSGANVLTF
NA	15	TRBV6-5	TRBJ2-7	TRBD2	TGTGCCAGCAACTCCCAGACTAGCGGGGGCTACGAGCAGTACTTC	CASNSQTSGGYEQYF
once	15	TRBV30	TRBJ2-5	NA	TGTGCCTGGAGTGTGACTCGGGGTTGGGTTGAGACCCAGTACTTC	CAWSVTRGWVETQYF
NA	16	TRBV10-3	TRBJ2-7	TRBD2	TGTGCCATCAGTGAGTCAGTAGCGGGAGGTCTCTACGAGCAGTACTTC	CAISESVAGGLYEQYF
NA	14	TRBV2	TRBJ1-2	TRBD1	TGTGCCAGCATAGAAGACAGGGTGTCGTACGGCTACACCTTC	CASIEDRVSYGYTF
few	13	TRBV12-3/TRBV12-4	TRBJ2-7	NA	TGTGCCAGCAGTTTAGTGGTAAGCCAGGGGCAGTACTTC	CASSLVVSQGQYF
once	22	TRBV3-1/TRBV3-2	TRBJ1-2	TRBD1	TGTGCCAGCAGCCAACGGAATATTATTTACCGGGACAGACCTCAGCGGGCCTATGGCTACACCTTC	CASSQRNIIYRDRPQRAYGYTF
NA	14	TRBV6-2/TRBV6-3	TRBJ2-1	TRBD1	TGTGCCAGCAGTTACTTGGACAGGGGCAATGAGCAGTTCTTC	CASSYLDRGNEQFF
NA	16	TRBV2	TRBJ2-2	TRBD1	TGTGCCAGCAGATTCTCGGCAGGGGGAGACACCGGGGAGCTGTTTTTT	CASRFSAGGDTGELFF
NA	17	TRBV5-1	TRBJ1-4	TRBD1	TGCGCCAGCAGCGGGTCCCCGGGACAGGGCTCTAATGAAAAACTGTTTTTT	CASSGSPGQGSNEKLFF
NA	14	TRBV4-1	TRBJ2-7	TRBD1	TGCGCCAGCAGTCCTCCCAGGGGGAAGGGCGAGCAGTACTTC	CASSPPRGKGEQYF
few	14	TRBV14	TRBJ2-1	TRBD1	TGTGCCAGCAGCCAGGACAGGGTCGGGAGTGAGCAGTTCTTC	CASSQDRVGSEQFF
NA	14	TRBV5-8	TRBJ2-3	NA	TGTGCCAGCAGCTTGGAGCGTAGCACAGATACGCAGTATTTT	CASSLERSTDTQYF
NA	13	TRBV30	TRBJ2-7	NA	TGTGCCTACGCCGACGGGGGCTCCTACGAGCAGTACTTC	CAYADGGSYEQYF
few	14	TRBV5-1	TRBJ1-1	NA	TGCGCCAGCAGCTTGGGAACGGGTGCCACTGAAGCTTTCTTT	CASSLGTGATEAFF
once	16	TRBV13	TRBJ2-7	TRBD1	TGTGCCAGCAGCACCGGGACAGGGAGCTTCTCCTACGAGCAGTACTTC	CASSTGTGSFSYEQYF
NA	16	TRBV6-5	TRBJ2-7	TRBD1	TGTGCCAGCAGTTACTCAGGGACAGGGACCCCTTACGAGCAGTACTTC	CASSYSGTGTPYEQYF
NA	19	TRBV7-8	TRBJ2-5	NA	TGTGCCAGCAGCCGAACATGGGTGGGGAGGCAACGGGGGACAGAGACCCAGTACTTC	CASSRTWVGRQRGTETQYF